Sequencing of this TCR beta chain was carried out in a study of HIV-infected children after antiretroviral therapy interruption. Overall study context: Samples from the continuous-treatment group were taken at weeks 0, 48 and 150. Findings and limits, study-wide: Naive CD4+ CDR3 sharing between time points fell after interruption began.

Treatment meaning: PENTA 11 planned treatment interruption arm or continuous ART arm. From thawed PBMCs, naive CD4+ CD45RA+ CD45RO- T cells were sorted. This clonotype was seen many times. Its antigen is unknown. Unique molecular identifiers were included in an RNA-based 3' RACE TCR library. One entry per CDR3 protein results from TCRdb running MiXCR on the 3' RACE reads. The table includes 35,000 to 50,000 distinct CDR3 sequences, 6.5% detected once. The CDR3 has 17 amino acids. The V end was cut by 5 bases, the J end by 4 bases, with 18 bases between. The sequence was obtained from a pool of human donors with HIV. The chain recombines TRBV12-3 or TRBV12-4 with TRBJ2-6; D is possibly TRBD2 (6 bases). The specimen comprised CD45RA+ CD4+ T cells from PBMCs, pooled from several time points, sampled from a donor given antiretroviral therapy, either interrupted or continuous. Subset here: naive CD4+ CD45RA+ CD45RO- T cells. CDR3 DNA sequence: TGTGCCAGCAGTGGGCTAGGAGGGGCGGAAGGGGCCAACGTCCTGACTTTC. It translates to CASSGLGGAEGANVLTF.